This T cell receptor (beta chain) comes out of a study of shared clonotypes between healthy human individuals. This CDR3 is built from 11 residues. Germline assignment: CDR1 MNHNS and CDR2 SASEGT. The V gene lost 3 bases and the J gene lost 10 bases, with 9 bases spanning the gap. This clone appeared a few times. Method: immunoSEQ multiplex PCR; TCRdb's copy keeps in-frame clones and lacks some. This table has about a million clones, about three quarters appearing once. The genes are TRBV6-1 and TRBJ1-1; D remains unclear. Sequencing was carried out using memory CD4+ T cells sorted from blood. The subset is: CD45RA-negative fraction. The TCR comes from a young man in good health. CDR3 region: CASSESLTAFF. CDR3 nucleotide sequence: TGTGCCAGCAGTGAGTCTCTGACAGCTTTCTTT.